These T cell receptor beta chains were read from a single sample in a study of blood T cells in healthy people across ages. Each CDR3 protein is one row after TCRdb ran MiXCR on the 5' RACE reads. This sample has a few hundred thousand distinct CDR3 sequences, with 25% to 30% found just once. The sequencing input was blood. These receptors originate from a woman aged 70-85 years in good health. CDR3s include the opening cysteine and the closing phenylalanine or tryptophan. The D gene is left open where the match is weak. Rows may omit the clone size; those that give it use once, few, many or a size class.

NA | TRBJ2-3 | NA | TRBV20-1 | CSARGTATDTQYF | TGCAGTGCTAGAGGGACTGCTACAGATACGCAGTATTTT
NA | TRBJ2-7 | few | TRBV2 | CASRQAYEQYF | TGTGCCAGCAGACAGGCCTACGAGCAGTACTTC
NA | TRBJ2-7 | many | TRBV5-1 | CASSFRPGEQYF | TGCGCCAGCAGCTTTAGACCCGGGGAGCAGTACTTC
TRBD2 | TRBJ2-1 | few | TRBV7-9 | CASNNVGRGEQFF | TGTGCCAGCAACAACGTTGGGCGGGGGGAGCAGTTCTTC
TRBD2 | TRBJ2-5 | few | TRBV3-1 | CASSLGTSGVQEAQYF | TGTGCCAGCAGCCTCGGGACTAGCGGGGTCCAAGAGGCCCAGTACTTC
TRBD1 | TRBJ2-3 | NA | TRBV6-4 | CASSDSGTGVDTQYF | TGTGCCAGCAGTGACTCAGGGACAGGGGTAGATACGCAGTATTTT
NA | TRBJ1-3 | NA | TRBV21-1 | CASSQNPDLALNTIYF | TGTGCCAGCAGCCAAAACCCGGACTTAGCCCTAAACACCATATATTTT
TRBD1 | TRBJ1-1 | NA | TRBV5-5 | CASVRDRENTEAFF | TGTGCCAGCGTACGGGACAGGGAGAACACTGAAGCTTTCTTT
TRBD1 | TRBJ2-2 | NA | TRBV12-3/TRBV12-4 | CASSKTGGSLTGELFF | TGTGCCAGCAGCAAGACAGGGGGCTCCCTCACCGGGGAGCTGTTTTTT
NA | TRBJ2-3 | NA | TRBV7-3 | CASSLGRGSTDTQYF | TGTGCCAGCAGCTTAGGTCGCGGATCCACAGATACGCAGTATTTT
NA | TRBJ2-7 | few | TRBV5-5 | CASSFMSSYEQYF | TGTGCCAGCAGCTTTATGAGCTCCTACGAGCAGTACTTC
NA | TRBJ1-4 | NA | TRBV4-3 | CASSQGTGLGEKLFF | TGCGCCAGCAGCCAAGGCACGGGGTTGGGAGAAAAACTGTTTTTT
NA | TRBJ1-5 | few | TRBV19 | CASSIDRASNQPQHF | TGTGCCAGTAGTATAGATAGAGCTAGCAATCAGCCCCAGCATTTT
NA | TRBJ1-2 | few | TRBV9 | CASSVSTANYGYTF | TGTGCCAGCAGCGTATCGACAGCTAACTATGGCTACACCTTC
NA | TRBJ1-1 | NA | TRBV6-6 | CASSRGGSRTEAFF | TGTGCCAGCAGCCGCGGGGGGTCCCGCACTGAAGCTTTCTTT
NA | TRBJ2-1 | NA | TRBV10-3 | CAISAGQSSYNEQFF | TGTGCCATCAGTGCAGGACAGAGCTCCTACAATGAGCAGTTCTTC
TRBD1 | TRBJ1-2 | NA | TRBV27 | CASCVTWGQSYGYTF | TGTGCCAGCTGTGTTACTTGGGGACAGTCCTATGGCTACACCTTC
TRBD2 | TRBJ2-5 | NA | TRBV7-2 | CASSYQGLAGSETQHF | TGTGCCAGCAGCTACCAGGGACTAGCGGGTTCAGAGACCCAGCACTTC